Listed here are 13 T cell receptor beta chains from one sample, sequenced in a study of T cell changes during pregnancy in multiple sclerosis. Sequencing used immunoSEQ multiplex PCR; TCRdb keeps in-frame clones, though not all of them. This table has 50,000 or so clones, around 92% appearing once. The sequencing here drew on CD4+ T cells from peripheral blood mononuclear cells, taken after pregnancy. Every receptor here comes from a female donor with multiple sclerosis, enrolled in a pregnancy study.

The rearrangement uses TRBV18 and TRBJ1-2; 11 bases align to TRBD1. V lost 5 bases and J lost 8; bases outside the gene matches: 10. This CDR3 spans 15 amino acids. Germline V gene data show CDR1 as KGHSH and CDR2 as LQKENI. For the CDR3, the DNA is TGTGCCAGCTCATCCTCCGGACAGGGGGCGCGGGGCTACACCTTC. It specifies CASSSSGQGARGYTF. The variable domain in full, completed from reference TRBV18 and TRBJ1-2, reads NAGVMQNPRHLVRRRGQEARLRCSPMKGHSHVYWYRQLPEEGLKFMVYLQKENIIDESGMPKERFSAEFPKEGPSILRIQQVVRGDSAAYFCASSSSGQGARGYTFGSGTRLTVV.

The rearrangement joins TRBV27 to TRBJ2-3; 9 bases agree with TRBD2. V lost 1 base and J lost 0; bases outside the gene matches: 2. The CDR3 runs 16 residues. Germline CDR1 and CDR2: MNHEY and SMNVEV (reference sequence). CDR3 sequence (DNA): TGTGCCAGCAGTTTATTAGCGGGAGCTAGCACAGATACGCAGTATTTT. It encodes CASSLLAGASTDTQYF.

CDR3 amino acids: CASSLDQGRGHGYTF. DNA of the CDR3: TGTGCCAGCAGCTTAGATCAGGGCAGGGGGCATGGCTACACCTTC. This chain links TRBV11-2 with TRBJ1-2; the match to TRBD1 covers 8 bases. The CDR3 has 15 residues. Germline V gene sequence: CDR1 SGHAT, CDR2 FQNNGV. V lost 0 bases, J lost 6 bases, and 6 bases stayed unmatched.

J is TRBJ2-3 and V is TRBV11-1; 11 nucleotides match TRBD2. Trimming removed 5 bases from V and 2 bases from J; junction bases left unmatched: 6. This CDR3 region has 16 residues. CDR1 is SGHAT, CDR2 FQDESV, per germline (reference sequence). The CDR3 DNA is TGTGCCAGCAGCCTTATAGCGGGAGGGCTCACAGATACGCAGTATTTT. Encoded protein: CASSLIAGGLTDTQYF.

This chain uses TRBV19 with TRBJ1-5; a weak D match, TRBD1 (5 bases). The CDR3 is made up of 15 amino acids. Germline CDR1 LNHDA, CDR2 SQIVND (reference sequence). V was cut by 4 bases and J by 0 bases, with 10 bases left in between. The CDR3 sequence is CASSSGGASNQPQHF. The CDR3, as DNA: TGTGCCAGTAGTAGCGGAGGGGCTAGCAATCAGCCCCAGCATTTT.

The chain is built from TRBV2 and TRBJ2-7; the match to TRBD2 covers 7 bases. The CDR3 is 13 amino acids. V shed 6 bases and J 2 bases; nucleotides not matched to a gene: 4. Germline V gives CDR1 SNHLY, CDR2 FYNNEI. For the CDR3, the DNA is TGTGCCAGCAGAACTAGCGTTCCCTACGAGCAGTACTTC. The encoded protein is CASRTSVPYEQYF.

This clone was recorded a few times. This chain joins TRBV4-3 and TRBJ1-3, with 11 bases aligning to TRBD1. This CDR3 spans 15 amino acids. In germline, CDR1 is LGHNA, CDR2 YSLEER. J gave up 2 bases and V 4 bases, and 1 base lay outside the gene matches. CDR3 amino acids: CASSRTGGAGNTIYF. The CDR3 nucleotides read TGCGCCAGCAGCCGGACAGGGGGCGCTGGAAACACCATATATTTT.

This sequence joins TRBV5-8 and TRBJ2-6, with TRBD1 identical over 7 bases. V lost 0 bases to trimming and J lost 0 bases; unmatched junction nucleotides: 3. The CDR3 totals 17 residues. Germline CDR1 and CDR2: SGHTS and YDEGEE. Here the CDR3 reads CASSLGQGYSGANVLTF. As DNA, the CDR3 is TGTGCCAGCAGCTTGGGACAGGGTTACTCTGGGGCCAACGTCCTGACTTTC.

This clone was seen once. V and J are TRBV6-6 and TRBJ2-3; 9 bases agree with TRBD2. V lost 10 bases, J lost 7 bases, and 9 bases stayed unmatched. From germline, CDR1 is MNHNY and CDR2 SVGAGI (reference sequence). The CDR3 runs to 13 residues. CDR3 sequence reads: CATRLAVYYTQYF. The CDR3 DNA is TGTGCCACCCGACTAGCGGTATATTATACGCAGTATTTT.

This clone has only one observation. The chain joins TRBV28 to TRBJ1-4, with 8 bases fitting TRBD1. V lost 5 bases to trimming and J lost 4 bases; unmatched junction nucleotides: 6. The CDR3 runs to 15 residues. CDR1 and CDR2 (germline): MDHEN, SYDVKM. The DNA of the CDR3 is TGTGCCAGCAGTCCCCGGGACAGGAGTAATGAAAAACTGTTTTTT. This codes for CASSPRDRSNEKLFF.

The V and J genes are TRBV27 and TRBJ1-6; 9 bases line up with TRBD1. The CDR3 runs 15 residues. Germline CDR1 is MNHEY and CDR2 is SMNVEV (reference sequence). V lost 5 bases and J lost 7; bases outside the gene matches: 6. In DNA, the CDR3 is TGTGCCAGCAGTCCCCTCGGGACAGGGAATTCACCCCTCCACTTT. The encoded protein is CASSPLGTGNSPLHF.

V gene TRBV7-2 combines with J gene TRBJ2-3, with TRBD2 identical over 13 bases. CDR1 SGHTA and CDR2 FQGNSA come from the germline V gene. CDR3 length equals 16 residues. V was clipped by 4 bases and J by 7 bases; unmatched bases: 8. This CDR3 is CASSSPGLAGFHTQYF. The DNA for the CDR3 is TGTGCCAGCAGCTCGCCGGGACTAGCGGGATTTCATACGCAGTATTTT.

The chain employs TRBV7-9 and TRBJ1-3; no clear D. The CDR3 runs 13 residues. CDR1 and CDR2 from the germline V gene are SEHNR and FQNEAQ (reference sequence). The V end was cut by 7 bases, the J end by 0 bases, with 7 bases between. The CDR3 reads CASTLSSGNTIYF. The CDR3 DNA follows: TGTGCCAGCACCCTCTCCTCTGGAAACACCATATATTTT.